The 9 T cell receptor beta chains reported below all come from one sample, sequenced in a study of cytomegalovirus exposure and HLA in healthy donors. The PCR used 60 Vbeta and 13 Jbeta primers. Clones were read by immunoSEQ multiplex PCR, and TCRdb kept only the in-frame ones, dropping some. The profile covers 60,000 to 70,000 clones, with around four fifths appearing a single time and less than 3.5% taken by the ten largest. The sample consisted of PBMCs. The receptors derive from a woman under 40 in good health and CMV-seronegative.

The gene calls are TRBV19 and TRBJ2-3, with D perhaps matching TRBD2 (6 bases). CDR3 size: 15 residues. Germline V gene lookup returns CDR1 LNHDA and CDR2 SQIVND (reference sequence). The V and J ends lost 5 bases and 1 base respectively, with 13 bases between them. CDR3 in DNA: TGTGCCAGTAGTCGGGGGACTCCTCGCACAGATACGCAGTATTTT. It encodes CASSRGTPRTDTQYF.

The V gene is TRBV5-1, the J gene TRBJ2-1; D is undetermined. The ends were cut back, 6 bases at V and 3 bases at J, with 13 bases in the middle. The CDR3 has 14 residues. Germline CDR1 SGHRS, CDR2 YFSETQ. The CDR3 DNA sequence: TGCGCCAGCACGGTAGTTCCACTCTACAATGAGCAGTTCTTC. Translated, it gives CASTVVPLYNEQFF.

The chain links TRBV30 to TRBJ1-5, with unresolved D. The CDR3 contains 13 residues. Germline V gene data show CDR1 as GTSNPN and CDR2 as SVGIG (reference sequence). Between the trimmed V and J ends, which lost 2 bases and 1 base, there was a span of 6 bases. CDR3 sequence: CAWSHESNQPQHF. The CDR3 DNA reads TGTGCCTGGAGTCATGAGAGCAATCAGCCCCAGCATTTT.

J is TRBJ1-2 and V is TRBV19, with 10 nucleotides matching TRBD1. Germline-derived CDR1 and CDR2 are LNHDA and SQIVND (reference sequence). V shed 3 bases, J shed 10 bases, and the junction held 11 bases outside the gene matches. The CDR3 contains 15 residues. The CDR3 protein is CASSIMTGGAKVYTF. CDR3 DNA sequence: TGTGCCAGTAGTATTATGACAGGGGGCGCGAAAGTCTACACCTTC.

This CDR3 reads CASRATGELFF. CDR3 sequence (DNA): TGTGCCAGCAGGGCCACCGGGGAGCTGTTTTTT. V is TRBV2 and J is TRBJ2-2, with no clear D. CDR3 length: 11 residues. The V end was cut by 6 bases, the J end by 4 bases, with 3 bases between. Germline-derived CDR1 and CDR2 are SNHLY and FYNNEI.

J is TRBJ2-5 and V is TRBV11-1, with TRBD2 as a possible D gene (5 bases). V shed 0 bases and J shed 5 bases, with 10 bases lying between them. The CDR3 runs to 14 residues. Germline V gene sequence: CDR1 SGHAT, CDR2 FQDESV (reference sequence). The CDR3 bases are TGTGCCAGCAGCTTAGCGCAGGAGCGGGAGACCCAGTACTTC. Amino acid sequence: CASSLAQERETQYF.

This clone was counted only a few times. For the CDR3, the DNA is TGTGCCAGTAGTATAGAGGGGACAGGTTTCCAAGAGACCCAGTACTTC. Its protein is CASSIEGTGFQETQYF. V gene TRBV19 combines with J gene TRBJ2-5, with 8 bases aligning to TRBD1. V was pared by 0 bases and J by 1 base, with 4 bases of the junction left unmatched. The CDR3 is made up of 16 amino acids. Looked up from germline, CDR1 is LNHDA and CDR2 is SQIVND (reference sequence).

The chain is built from TRBV4-1 and TRBJ2-1; D gene uncertain. V gave up 1 base and J gave up 10 bases, with 8 bases separating them. The CDR3 length is 12 residues. The germline gives CDR1 MGHRA, CDR2 YSYEKL. In DNA, the CDR3 is TGCGCCAGCAGCCAAGTTAATAGAGAGCAGTTCTTC. This encodes CASSQVNREQFF.

The chain is built from TRBV7-9 and TRBJ1-1, with D maybe TRBD1 (5 bases). V lost 5 bases to trimming and J lost 7 bases, with 11 bases between them. This CDR3 region has 12 residues. Germline CDR1 SEHNR, CDR2 FQNEAQ (reference sequence). CDR3 sequence reads: CASSPRRGEAFF. CDR3 DNA: TGTGCCAGCAGCCCCCGGAGGGGTGAAGCTTTCTTT.